The 4 T cell receptor beta chains below come from one sample, sequenced in a study of cytomegalovirus exposure and HLA in healthy donors. Sequenced by immunoSEQ multiplex PCR; TCRdb stores in-frame clones only, minus some. The sample includes fewer than 250,000 clones, roughly 88% of them seen just once. What was sequenced was PBMCs. The receptors were gathered from a woman in her twenties or thirties in good health and CMV-seropositive.

V usage is TRBV7-9 and J usage is TRBJ1-1; no clear D. The CDR3 length is 12 residues. Germline CDR1 reads SEHNR; CDR2 reads FQNEAQ (reference sequence). With 4 bases removed from V and 4 bases from J, the gap between germline ends came to 7 bases. The DNA of the CDR3 is TGTGCCAGCAGCTGGGCCGGCACTGAAGCTTTCTTT. This encodes CASSWAGTEAFF.

The sample holds one count of this clone. The chain employs TRBV7-2 and TRBJ1-5, with 11 nucleotides matching TRBD1. The junction had 7 bases not matched to a gene; V was cut back by 5 bases and J by 7 bases. Germline lookup yields CDR1 SGHTA and CDR2 FQGNSA. The CDR3 has 15 amino acids. The CDR3 protein is CASSPGTGGLQPQHF. The CDR3 DNA sequence: TGTGCCAGCAGCCCGGGGACAGGGGGACTCCAGCCCCAGCATTTT.

The chain links TRBV10-3 to TRBJ1-2; D ambiguous. V was clipped by 4 bases and J by 8 bases, with 23 bases between them. The length of the CDR3 is 16 residues. From germline, CDR1 is ENHRY and CDR2 SYGVKD. The CDR3 nucleotides are TGTGCCATCAGTGCGGGAGACCGGCCCCAAGGCGTAGGCTACACCTTC. Translated: CAISAGDRPQGVGYTF.

The CDR3 here is CASPTAQHF. CDR3 nucleotide sequence: TGTGCCAGCCCAACCGCCCAGCATTTT. The chain is built from TRBV5-6 and TRBJ1-5, with no clear D. The V gene's germline CDR1 is SGHDT and CDR2 YYEEEE. V dropped 7 bases and J dropped 11 bases, with 7 bases sitting between them. CDR3 size: 9 residues. Supplemented by reference TRBV5-6 and TRBJ1-5, the full variable domain reads DAGVTQSPTHLIKTRGQQVTLRCSPKSGHDTVSWYQQALGQGPQFIFQYYEEEERQRGNFPDRFSGHQFPNYSSELNVNALLLGDSALYLCASPTAQHFGDGTRLSIL.